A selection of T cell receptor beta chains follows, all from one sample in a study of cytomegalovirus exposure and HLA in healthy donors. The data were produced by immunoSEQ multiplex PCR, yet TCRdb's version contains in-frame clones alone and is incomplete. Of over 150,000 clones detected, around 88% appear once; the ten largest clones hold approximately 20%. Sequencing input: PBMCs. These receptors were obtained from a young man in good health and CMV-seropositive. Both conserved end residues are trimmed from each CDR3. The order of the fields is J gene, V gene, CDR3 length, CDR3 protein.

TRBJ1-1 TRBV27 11 ASSLHRGTEAF
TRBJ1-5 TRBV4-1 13 ASSQGTGGNQPQH
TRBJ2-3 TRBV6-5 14 ASSYSRAGGMDTQY
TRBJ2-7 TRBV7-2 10 ASSFIEYEQY
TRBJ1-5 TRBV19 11 ASSDRGNQPQH
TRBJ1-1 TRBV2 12 ASSEGQGDTEAF
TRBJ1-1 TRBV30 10 ASGRQGAEAF
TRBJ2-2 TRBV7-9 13 ASTKREGNTGELF
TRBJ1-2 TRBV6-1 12 ASSEFGQHYGYT
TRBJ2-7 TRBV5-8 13 ASSWRDGNSYEQY
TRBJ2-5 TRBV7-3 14 ASSPNPGGVQETQY
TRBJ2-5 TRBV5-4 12 ASRAGKGKETQY
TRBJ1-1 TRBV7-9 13 ASSLLDRVNTEAF
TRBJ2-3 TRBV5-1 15 ASSLGPSGDTTDTQY
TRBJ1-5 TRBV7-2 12 ASSLPRGNQPQH
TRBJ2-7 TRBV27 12 ASSLGRGFHEQY
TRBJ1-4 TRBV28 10 ASRGGNEKLF
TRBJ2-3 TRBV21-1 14 ASSKASGGAGDTQY
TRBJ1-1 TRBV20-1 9 SARDETEAF
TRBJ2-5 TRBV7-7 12 ASSGGQLQETQY
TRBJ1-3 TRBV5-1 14 ASRATGETSGNTIY
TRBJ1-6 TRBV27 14 ASSLRDIPYNSPLH
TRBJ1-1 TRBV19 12 ASRNWTGRSEAF
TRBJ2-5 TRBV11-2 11 ASSLGPQETQY
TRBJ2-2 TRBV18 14 ASSAGTGGFTGELF
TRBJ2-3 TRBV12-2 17 ASRVLCRQGKISTDTQY
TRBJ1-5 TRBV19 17 ASSLQGTVDGLSNQPQH
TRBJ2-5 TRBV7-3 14 ASSPLGGGAQETQY
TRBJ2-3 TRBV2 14 ASSEGQAGGPDTQY
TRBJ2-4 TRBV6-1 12 ASMDRQGWDIQY
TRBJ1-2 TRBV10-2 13 ASSSQQGANYGYT
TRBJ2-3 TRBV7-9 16 ASTQSGLAGGLADTQY
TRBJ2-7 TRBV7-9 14 ASRPLIWRLSYEQY
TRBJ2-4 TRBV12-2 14 ASRVTSDRVENIQY
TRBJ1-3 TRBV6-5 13 ASSYRTGAGDTIY
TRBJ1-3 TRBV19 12 ASSSRLSGNTIY
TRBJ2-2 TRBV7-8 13 ASSPRTGETGELF
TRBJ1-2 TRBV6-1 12 ASTSTGTSYGYT
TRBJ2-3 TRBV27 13 ASSLQTSGGGTQY
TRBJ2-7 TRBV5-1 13 ASSDGPQGAYEQY
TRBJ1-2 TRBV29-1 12 SVEGDRGRGGYT
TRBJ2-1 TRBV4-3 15 ASSQAPSTGRGNEQF
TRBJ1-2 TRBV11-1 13 ASSSTTRSNYGYT
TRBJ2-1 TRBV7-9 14 ASSLEGASYGNEQF
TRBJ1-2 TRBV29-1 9 SVVGSYGYT
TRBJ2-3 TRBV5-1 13 ASSPGGPSTDTQY
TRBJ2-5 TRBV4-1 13 ASSQDPAGGKTQY
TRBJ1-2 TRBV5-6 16 ASSFSPGQGRGVYGYT
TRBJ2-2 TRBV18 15 ASSPHRRAGFTGELF
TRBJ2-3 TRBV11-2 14 ASSPGLAGGTDTQY
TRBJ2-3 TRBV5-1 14 ASSSQTDPDTDTQY
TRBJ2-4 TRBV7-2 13 ASSSSAVAKNIQY
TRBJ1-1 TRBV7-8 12 ASSLARGRTEAF
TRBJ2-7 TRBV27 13 ASSLYGTGSYEQY
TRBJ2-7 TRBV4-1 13 ASSQGGGRSYEQY
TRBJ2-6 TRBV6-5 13 ASSSQGSGANVLT
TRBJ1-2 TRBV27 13 ASSRSGGMDYGYT
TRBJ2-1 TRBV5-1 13 ASSLYSFTYNEQF